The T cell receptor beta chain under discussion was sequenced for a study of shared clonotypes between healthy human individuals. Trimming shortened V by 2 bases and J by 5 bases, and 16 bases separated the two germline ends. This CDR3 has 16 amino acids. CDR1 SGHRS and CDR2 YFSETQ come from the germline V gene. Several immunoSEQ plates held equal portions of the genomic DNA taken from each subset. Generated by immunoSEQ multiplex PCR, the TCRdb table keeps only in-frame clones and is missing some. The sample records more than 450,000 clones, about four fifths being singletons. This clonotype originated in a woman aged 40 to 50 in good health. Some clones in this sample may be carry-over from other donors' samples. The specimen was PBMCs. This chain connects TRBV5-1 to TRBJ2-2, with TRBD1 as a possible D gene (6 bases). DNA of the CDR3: TGCGCCAGCAGCTTTGACCCAGGGGCTTGGACCGGGGAGCTGTTTTTT. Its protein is CASSFDPGAWTGELFF.